This T cell receptor beta chain stems from a study of T-cell reconstitution after alpha-beta-depleted transplantation in children. Regarding the study as a whole: There were some patients whose high TCRbeta diversity at day 60 came from surviving recipient T cells and thymic progenitors. Two months or so post-transplant, alpha-beta T cells reportedly derived from several hundred expanded graft clones. Newly produced T cells mostly accounted for T-cell counts and diversity one year post-transplant.

Concerning this clonotype: What it recognizes is unknown.

Unique molecular identifiers were built into the TCRbeta library. TCRdb fed the PCR reads into MiXCR, producing one record per CDR3 protein. The profile shows 670,000 or so distinct CDR3 sequences, roughly 14% of them singletons. The germline V gene has CDR1 KGHSY and CDR2 FQNENV. CDR3 length equals 15 residues. Between the trimmed V and J ends, which lost 1 base and 6 bases, there was a span of 13 bases. The chain joins TRBV16 to TRBJ1-3; possible D gene TRBD1, 5 bases. The origin of this receptor is a girl aged 2 to 10 with congenital amegakaryocytic thrombocytopenia, due to receive a stem cell transplant. The material sequenced was PBMCs, taken before TCRalphabeta/CD19-depleted stem cell transplant. The CDR3 sequence is CASSQYVQGENTIYF. CDR3 bases: TGTGCCAGCAGCCAATACGTCCAGGGAGAAAACACCATATATTTT. The variable domain in full, completed from reference TRBV16 and TRBJ1-3, reads GEEVAQTPKHLVRGEGQKAKLYCAPIKGHSYVFWYQQVLKNEFKFLISFQNENVFDETGMPKERFSAKCLPNSPCSLEIQATKLEDSAVYFCASSQYVQGENTIYFGEGSWLTVV.